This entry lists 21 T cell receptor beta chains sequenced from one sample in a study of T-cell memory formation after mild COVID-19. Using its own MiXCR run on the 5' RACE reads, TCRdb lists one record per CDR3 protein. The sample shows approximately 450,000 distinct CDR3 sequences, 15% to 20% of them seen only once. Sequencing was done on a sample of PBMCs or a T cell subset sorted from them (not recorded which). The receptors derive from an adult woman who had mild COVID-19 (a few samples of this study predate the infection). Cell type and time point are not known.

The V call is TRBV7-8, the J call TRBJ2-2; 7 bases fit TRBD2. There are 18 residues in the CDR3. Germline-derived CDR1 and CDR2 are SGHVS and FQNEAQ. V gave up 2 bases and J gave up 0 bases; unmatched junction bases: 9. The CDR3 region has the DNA TGTGCCAGCAGCTTAATCGGGGGGTTCCCTTCGAACACCGGGGAGCTGTTTTTT. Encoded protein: CASSLIGGFPSNTGELFF.

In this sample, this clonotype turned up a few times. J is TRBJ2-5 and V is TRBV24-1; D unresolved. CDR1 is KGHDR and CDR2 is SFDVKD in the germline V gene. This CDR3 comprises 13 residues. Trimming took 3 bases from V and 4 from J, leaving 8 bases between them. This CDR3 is CATSDAAPETQYF. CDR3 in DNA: TGTGCCACCAGTGATGCGGCTCCAGAGACCCAGTACTTC.

CDR3 in amino acids: CASSRGGIYGYTF. The CDR3 nucleotides are TGTGCCAGCAGTCGCGGTGGGATCTATGGCTACACCTTC. The V and J genes are TRBV27 and TRBJ1-2, with no clear D. From germline, CDR1 is MNHEY and CDR2 SMNVEV (reference sequence). The V end lost 5 bases, the J end lost 4 bases, and 11 bases lay between the germline ends. The CDR3 consists of 13 residues.

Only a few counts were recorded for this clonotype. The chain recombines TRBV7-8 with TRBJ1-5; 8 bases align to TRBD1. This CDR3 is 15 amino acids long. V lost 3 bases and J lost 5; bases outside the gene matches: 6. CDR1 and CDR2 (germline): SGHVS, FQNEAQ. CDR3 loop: CASSFSNRGYQPQHF. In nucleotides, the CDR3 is TGTGCCAGCAGCTTTTCGAACAGGGGGTATCAGCCCCAGCATTTT.

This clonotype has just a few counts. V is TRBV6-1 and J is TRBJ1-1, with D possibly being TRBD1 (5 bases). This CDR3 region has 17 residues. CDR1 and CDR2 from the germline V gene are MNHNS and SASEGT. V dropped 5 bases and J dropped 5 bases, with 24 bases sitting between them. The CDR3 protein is CASSRTLVGPGRTEAFF. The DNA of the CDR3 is TGTGCCAGCAGTCGAACCTTAGTCGGGCCAGGGAGGACTGAAGCTTTCTTT.

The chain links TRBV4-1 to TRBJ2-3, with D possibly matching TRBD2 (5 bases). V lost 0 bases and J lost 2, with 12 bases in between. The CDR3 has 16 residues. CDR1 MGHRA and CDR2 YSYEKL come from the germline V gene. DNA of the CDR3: TGCGCCAGCAGCCAAGAAGGTAGCGCCATCACAGATACGCAGTATTTT. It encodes CASSQEGSAITDTQYF.

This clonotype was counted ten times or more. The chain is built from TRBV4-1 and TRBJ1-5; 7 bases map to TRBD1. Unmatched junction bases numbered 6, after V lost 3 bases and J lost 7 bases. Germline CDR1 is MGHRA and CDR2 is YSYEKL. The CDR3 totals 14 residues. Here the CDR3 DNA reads TGCGCCAGCAGCCAGACAGGGCAAGGGCAGCCCCAGCATTTT. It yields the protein CASSQTGQGQPQHF.

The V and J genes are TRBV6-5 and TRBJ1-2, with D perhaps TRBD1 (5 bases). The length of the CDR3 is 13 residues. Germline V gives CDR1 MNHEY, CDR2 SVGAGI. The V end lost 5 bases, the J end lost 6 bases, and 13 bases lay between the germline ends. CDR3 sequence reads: CASSPPGGHGYTF. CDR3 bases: TGTGCCAGCAGTCCGCCGGGGGGACATGGCTACACCTTC.

The CDR3 loop is CASSPRVGDWETQYF. In DNA, the CDR3 is TGTGCCAGCAGCCCAAGGGTGGGCGATTGGGAGACCCAGTACTTC. This chain uses TRBV7-2 with TRBJ2-5; no clear D gene. V was clipped by 5 bases and J by 5 bases, with 18 bases between them. The germline CDR1 and CDR2 sequences are SGHTA and FQGNSA. There are 15 residues in the CDR3.

CDR3 sequence reads: CASSLGKVPNPYEQYF. CDR3 nucleotide sequence: TGTGCCAGCAGCTTAGGAAAGGTCCCCAACCCCTACGAGCAGTACTTC. V gene TRBV7-3 combines with J gene TRBJ2-7; the D is unclear. CDR1 is SGHTA, CDR2 FQGTGA, per germline. The CDR3 loop spans 16 amino acids. The V end was cut by 2 bases, the J end by 2 bases, with 16 bases between.

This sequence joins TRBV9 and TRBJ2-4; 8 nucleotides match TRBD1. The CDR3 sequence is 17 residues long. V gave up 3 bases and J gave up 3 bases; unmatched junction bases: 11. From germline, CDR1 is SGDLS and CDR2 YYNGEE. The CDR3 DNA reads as TGTGCCAGCAGCGCAGATTATGTCGGGACAGGCAAAAACATTCAGTACTTC. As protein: CASSADYVGTGKNIQYF.

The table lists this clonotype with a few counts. CDR3 bases: TGTGCCAGCAGTTACTCCACGACAGGTCAAATCCTCTACGAGCAGTACTTC. It yields the protein CASSYSTTGQILYEQYF. The rearrangement uses TRBV6-2 or TRBV6-3 and TRBJ2-7; perhaps TRBD1 as D (6 bases). This CDR3 is built from 17 residues. V was pared by 0 bases and J by 3 bases, with 18 bases between. CDR1 is MNHEY and CDR2 is SVGEGT in the germline V gene.

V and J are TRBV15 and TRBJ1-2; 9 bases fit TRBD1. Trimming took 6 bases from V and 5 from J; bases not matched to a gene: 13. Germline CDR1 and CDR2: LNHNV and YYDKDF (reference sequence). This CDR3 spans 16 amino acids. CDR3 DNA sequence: TGTGCCACCAGGGGTCCGACAGGGGGAAAGGGATATGGCTACACCTTC. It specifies CATRGPTGGKGYGYTF.

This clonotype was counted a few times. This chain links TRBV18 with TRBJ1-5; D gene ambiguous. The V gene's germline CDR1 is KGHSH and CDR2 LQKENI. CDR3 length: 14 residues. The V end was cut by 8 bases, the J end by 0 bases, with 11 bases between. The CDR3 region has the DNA TGTGCCAGCATGGAAGAATATAGCAATCAGCCCCAGCATTTT. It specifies CASMEEYSNQPQHF. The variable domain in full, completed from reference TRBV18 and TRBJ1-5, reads NAGVMQNPRHLVRRRGQEARLRCSPMKGHSHVYWYRQLPEEGLKFMVYLQKENIIDESGMPKERFSAEFPKEGPSILRIQQVVRGDSAAYFCASMEEYSNQPQHFGDGTRLSIL.

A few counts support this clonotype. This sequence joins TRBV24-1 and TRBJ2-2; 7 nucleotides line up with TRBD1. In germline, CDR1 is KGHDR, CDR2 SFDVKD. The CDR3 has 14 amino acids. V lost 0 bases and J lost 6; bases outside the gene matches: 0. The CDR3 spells CATSDLDRAGELFF. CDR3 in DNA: TGTGCCACCAGTGATTTGGACAGGGCCGGGGAGCTGTTTTTT.

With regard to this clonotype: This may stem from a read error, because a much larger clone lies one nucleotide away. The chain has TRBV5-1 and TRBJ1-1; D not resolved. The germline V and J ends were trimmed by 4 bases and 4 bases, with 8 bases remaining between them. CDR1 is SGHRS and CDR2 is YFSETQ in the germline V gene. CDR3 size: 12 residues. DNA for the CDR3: TGCGCCAGCAGCCCTGCCTGCACTGAAGCTTTCTTT. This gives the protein CASSPACTEAFF.

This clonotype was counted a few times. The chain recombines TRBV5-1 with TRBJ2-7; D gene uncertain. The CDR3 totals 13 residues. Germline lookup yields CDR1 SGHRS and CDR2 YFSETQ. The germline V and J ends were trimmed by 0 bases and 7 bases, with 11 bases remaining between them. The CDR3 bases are TGCGCCAGCAGCTTGGACAGAAGAGCTGAGCAGTACTTC. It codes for CASSLDRRAEQYF.

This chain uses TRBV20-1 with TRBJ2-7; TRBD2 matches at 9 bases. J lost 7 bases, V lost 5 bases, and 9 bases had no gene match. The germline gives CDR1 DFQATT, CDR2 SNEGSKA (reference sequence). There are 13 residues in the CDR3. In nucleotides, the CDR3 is TGCAGTGCTGCCATAGCGGGGGCCGGGGAGCAGTACTTC. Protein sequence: CSAAIAGAGEQYF.

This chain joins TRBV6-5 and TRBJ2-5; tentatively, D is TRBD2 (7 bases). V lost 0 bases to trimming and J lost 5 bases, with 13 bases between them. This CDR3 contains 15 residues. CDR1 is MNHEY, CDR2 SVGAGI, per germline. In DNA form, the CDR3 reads TGTGCCAGCAGTTACTCGGGGGGGGCGGTGGAGACCCAGTACTTC. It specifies CASSYSGGAVETQYF.

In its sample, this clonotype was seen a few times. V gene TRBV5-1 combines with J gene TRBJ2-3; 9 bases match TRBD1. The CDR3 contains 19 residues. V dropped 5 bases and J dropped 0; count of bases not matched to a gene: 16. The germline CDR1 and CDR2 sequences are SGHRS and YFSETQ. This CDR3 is CASSTGSRGTGLSTDTQYF. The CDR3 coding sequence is TGCGCCAGCAGTACTGGTTCAAGGGGGACAGGGCTTAGCACAGATACGCAGTATTTT.

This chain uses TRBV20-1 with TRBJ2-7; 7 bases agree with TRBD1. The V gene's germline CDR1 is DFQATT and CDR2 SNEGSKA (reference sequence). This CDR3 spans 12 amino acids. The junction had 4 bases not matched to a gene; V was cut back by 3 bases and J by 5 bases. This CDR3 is CSASLTGDEQYF. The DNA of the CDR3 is TGCAGTGCTAGTCTAACAGGGGACGAGCAGTACTTC.